This T cell receptor (beta chain) emerged from a study of Ad26.COV2.S vaccination and SARS-CoV-2 variants. As to treatment: roughly 19 received Ad26.COV2.S at low or high dose, single or two shots; about 5 received placebo; per-sample allocation not given. Day 63 after the first injection of vaccine or placebo was the sampling time. To note about this clone: Its antigen is not identified.

Findings and limits, study-wide: Breadth measured for non-spike TCRs was similar across vaccine and placebo recipients.

Profiled with immunoSEQ multiplex PCR; TCRdb holds only in-frame clones, not every one. In the table there are 330,000 or so clones, under 90% of which are singletons. Germline V lookup: CDR1 MDHEN, CDR2 SYDVKM. This CDR3 spans 16 amino acids. Trimming stripped 5 bases from V and 6 bases from J, with 20 bases between. The V gene is TRBV28, the J gene TRBJ1-5; no firm D call. The material was peripheral blood, obtained in a trial of Ad26.COV2.S vaccine versus placebo. The receptor's source is a person between 18 and 65 years old who received the Ad26.COV2.S COVID-19 vaccine or a placebo. The CDR3 sequence: CASSTSGGEDGQPQHF. In DNA, the CDR3 is TGTGCCAGCAGTACCTCGGGTGGCGAGGATGGTCAGCCCCAGCATTTT.